A single sample is the source of the 13 T cell receptor beta chains below, sequenced in a study of STAT5B mutations in CD4+ large granular lymphocyte leukemia. The repertoire was sequenced with immunoSEQ multiplex PCR; TCRdb's copy has only in-frame clones and lacks some. The sample shows approximately 52,000 clones, 55% to 75% of them seen only once. Sequenced input: CD4+ T cells from blood buffy coats. The receptors were gathered from a human donor in good health.

The CDR3 DNA sequence: TGTGCCAGTCGGCAAGGAGCTAATGAAAAACTGTTTTTT. Translated, it gives CASRQGANEKLFF. This rearrangement joins TRBV19 to TRBJ1-4; D is ambiguous. The CDR3 contains 13 residues. Trimming took 8 bases from V and 3 from J, leaving 10 bases between them. Germline V gene data show CDR1 as LNHDA and CDR2 as SQIVND (reference sequence).

This chain uses TRBV7-6 with TRBJ2-5, with D perhaps matching TRBD1 (6 bases). CDR3 length: 14 residues. CDR1 SGHVS and CDR2 FNYEAQ come from the germline V gene. Trimming removed 7 bases from V and 7 bases from J, with 19 bases in between. This chain's CDR3 is CASTTDQGLGTQYF. The CDR3 nucleotides read TGTGCCAGCACCACCGACCAGGGGTTAGGGACCCAGTACTTC.

The V and J genes are TRBV6-1 and TRBJ1-2; no definite D call. Trimming pared 4 bases from V and 5 bases from J, leaving 11 bases between. Germline V gene data show CDR1 as MNHNS and CDR2 as SASEGT. This CDR3 has 13 amino acids. This CDR3 is CASSVHVSYGYTF. The CDR3 coding sequence is TGTGCCAGCAGTGTACACGTGAGTTATGGCTACACCTTC.

This clone came up a few times. The genes are TRBV6-1 and TRBJ2-3; D is unclear. The CDR3 totals 13 residues. V was cut by 10 bases and J by 0 bases, with 11 bases left in between. The germline CDR1 and CDR2 sequences are MNHNS and SASEGT. The CDR3 DNA reads TGTGCCATTGCAGACTCTAGCACAGATACGCAGTATTTT. Translating it yields CAIADSSTDTQYF.

The chain employs TRBV9 and TRBJ2-5; D unresolved. V was clipped by 5 bases and J by 1 base, with 15 bases between them. The CDR3 consists of 15 residues. Germline CDR1 SGDLS, CDR2 YYNGEE. The CDR3 region is CASSAGYLLQETQYF. CDR3 DNA: TGTGCCAGCAGTGCAGGCTATCTCCTCCAAGAGACCCAGTACTTC.

The rearrangement joins TRBV7-2 to TRBJ2-1; D may be TRBD1 (6 bases). There are 11 residues in the CDR3. CDR1 is SGHTA, CDR2 FQGNSA, per germline. Trimming took off 4 bases at V and 9 bases at J, with 7 bases between the two ends. This CDR3 reads CASSSGAEQFF. The CDR3, as DNA: TGTGCCAGCAGCTCAGGGGCTGAGCAGTTCTTC.

The gene calls are TRBV4-2 and TRBJ2-5; a weak D match, TRBD2 (6 bases). V was cut by 1 base and J by 4 bases, with 10 bases left in between. Germline CDR1 is LGHNA and CDR2 is YNFKEQ. The CDR3 totals 14 residues. CDR3 region: CASSQGTTTETQYF. In DNA, the CDR3 is TGTGCCAGCAGCCAAGGGACTACAACAGAGACCCAGTACTTC.

V usage is TRBV4-2 and J usage is TRBJ2-3; 8 bases are shared with TRBD2. CDR1 is LGHNA, CDR2 YNFKEQ, per germline. This CDR3 region has 15 residues. Unmatched junction bases numbered 8, after V lost 3 bases and J lost 6 bases. In DNA form, the CDR3 reads TGTGCCAGCAGCCAGCGGGGGGCCGACGGGGATACGCAGTATTTT. This encodes CASSQRGADGDTQYF.

This chain uses TRBV29-1 with TRBJ1-4; D might be TRBD1 (6 bases). Germline assignment: CDR1 SQVTM and CDR2 ANQGSEA. The CDR3 runs to 14 residues. Trimming left V 4 bases short and J 3 bases short, with 12 bases between. The DNA of the CDR3 is TGCAGCGTTGCCCGGGGGGCAGCTAATGAAAAACTGTTTTTT. Translating gives CSVARGAANEKLFF. Variable domain in full (rest from reference TRBV29-1 and TRBJ1-4): SAVISQKPSRDICQRGTSLTIQCQVDSQVTMMFWYRQQPGQSLTLIATANQGSEATYESGFVIDKFPISRPNLTFSTLTVSNMSPEDSSIYLCSVARGAANEKLFFGSGTQLSVL.

The gene calls are TRBV25-1 and TRBJ2-2, with D tentatively TRBD1 or TRBD2 (7 bases each). Trimming cost V 7 bases and J 3 bases, with 24 bases left between them. Germline V gene data show CDR1 as MGHDK and CDR2 as SYGVNS. CDR3 length equals 18 residues. The CDR3 sequence: CASTPLRGRGPDTGELFF. In DNA form, the CDR3 reads TGTGCCAGCACCCCACTTAGGGGGCGGGGGCCTGACACCGGGGAGCTGTTTTTT.

This clone was seen a few times. This chain links TRBV9 with TRBJ2-1; D might be TRBD1 (6 bases). The V and J ends lost 5 bases and 6 bases respectively, with 15 bases between them. Germline-derived CDR1 and CDR2 are SGDLS and YYNGEE. There are 14 residues in the CDR3. In nucleotides, the CDR3 is TGTGCCAGCAGTTGGGACACCCTCGGCAATGAGCAGTTCTTC. Translated: CASSWDTLGNEQFF.

The chain couples TRBV7-9 to TRBJ2-2, with a possible D match to TRBD1 (6 bases). Deletions cut 5 bases from V and 7 bases from J, with 14 bases between. CDR1 is SEHNR and CDR2 is FQNEAQ in the germline V gene (reference sequence). The CDR3 is 14 amino acids. CDR3 region: CASSETQGIGELFF. The CDR3 DNA reads TGTGCCAGCAGCGAGACACAGGGTATCGGGGAGCTGTTTTTT.

This clone came up a few times. The chain is built from TRBV19 and TRBJ1-3; D possibly corresponds to TRBD1 (6 bases). The CDR3 sequence is 16 residues long. Germline CDR1 and CDR2: LNHDA and SQIVND (reference sequence). Trimming removed 3 bases at V and 0 bases at J, with 12 bases between. The CDR3 nucleotides read TGTGCCAGTAGTATCTCGACAGGAAGCTCTGGAAACACCATATATTTT. It codes for CASSISTGSSGNTIYF.